The 28 T cell receptor beta chains in this list originate from one sample, sequenced in a study of cytomegalovirus exposure and HLA in healthy donors. PCR primers comprised 60 Vbeta and 13 Jbeta primers. The protocol was immunoSEQ multiplex PCR, while the TCRdb copy is restricted to in-frame clones and leaves out a portion. The repertoire holds under 200,000 clones, under 90% seen once, with 4% to 5% in the top ten. Sequencing used PBMCs. These receptors all stem from a man aged 25 to 45 in good health and CMV-seronegative.

This clone appeared a single time. This sequence joins TRBV7-8 and TRBJ1-5, with 11 bases fitting TRBD1. CDR3 length equals 20 residues. V lost 5 bases and J lost 1; bases outside the gene matches: 16. The germline gives CDR1 SGHVS, CDR2 FQNEAQ. The CDR3: CASSTKEGQGGFRSNQPQHF. The CDR3 DNA reads as TGTGCCAGCAGCACAAAGGAGGGACAGGGGGGATTCCGGAGCAATCAGCCCCAGCATTTT.

This rearrangement joins TRBV9 to TRBJ1-1; a possible D gene is TRBD1 (5 bases). With 0 bases removed from V and 2 bases from J, the gap between germline ends came to 11 bases. CDR1 SGDLS and CDR2 YYNGEE come from the germline V gene. CDR3 size: 15 residues. CDR3 bases: TGTGCCAGCAGCGTAGTTGGGGCAGTTAACACTGAAGCTTTCTTT. Translating it yields CASSVVGAVNTEAFF.

There are a few counts of this clone. This chain joins TRBV5-8 and TRBJ1-2; D call uncertain. V was shortened by 0 bases and J by 6 bases, with 3 bases between the two germline ends. There are 11 residues in the CDR3. The germline V gene encodes CDR1 SGHTS and CDR2 YDEGEE. DNA for the CDR3: TGTGCCAGCAGCTTGGCGGATGGCTACACCTTC. Its translation is CASSLADGYTF.

Comment on this clone: One junction end does not reproduce the germline sequence, and a read error may be involved. This specimen includes other DNA sequences encoding the same CDR3. This sequence joins TRBV4-2 and TRBJ2-7, with 10 bases matching TRBD2. The CDR3 length is 14 residues. Per germline, CDR1 LGHNA and CDR2 YNFKEQ. CDR3 amino acids: CASSPGSLAGLQDF. CDR3 nucleotide sequence: TGTGCCAGCAGCCCTGGATCACTAGCGGGGTTGCAAGACTTC.

A few counts support this clone. This sample also contains other DNA sequences that code for the same CDR3. This rearrangement joins TRBV10-3 to TRBJ2-7; 8 nucleotides match TRBD1. Germline values: CDR1 ENHRY, CDR2 SYGVKD. The CDR3 is made up of 12 amino acids. With V trimmed by 6 bases and J by 3 bases, 1 base remained unmatched. The CDR3 DNA sequence: TGTGCCATCAGACAGGGGGGCTACGAGCAGTACTTC. Protein sequence: CAIRQGGYEQYF.

V usage is TRBV28 and J usage is TRBJ2-7, with D maybe TRBD2 (6 bases). The CDR3 is made up of 12 amino acids. V lost 4 bases, J lost 6 bases, and 10 bases lay in between. Looked up from germline, CDR1 is MDHEN and CDR2 is SYDVKM. Here the CDR3 DNA reads TGTGCCAGCAGTTGGAGGGAGTCCGAGCAGTACTTC. Its translation is CASSWRESEQYF.

Worth noting for this clone: A read error may account for a junction end that differs from germline. In the same sample, other DNA sequences code for this CDR3. The rearrangement links TRBV5-1 to TRBJ1-1; D ambiguous. Germline V gene data show CDR1 as SGHRS and CDR2 as YFSETQ. This CDR3 comprises 14 residues. CDR3 bases: TGTGCCAGCAGCTTGGAGACATATAACACTGAAGCTTTCTTT. Amino acids: CASSLETYNTEAFF.

V is TRBV10-3 and J is TRBJ1-6; the match to TRBD1 covers 8 bases. Trimming cost V 4 bases and J 9 bases; bases outside gene matches: 5. The CDR3 contains 14 residues. Germline V gene sequence: CDR1 ENHRY, CDR2 SYGVKD. CDR3 sequence (DNA): TGTGCCATCAGTGTGGACAGGGAGGGTTCACCCCTCCACTTT. Translating it yields CAISVDREGSPLHF.

The gene calls are TRBV28 and TRBJ1-2; D might be TRBD1 (6 bases). CDR1 MDHEN and CDR2 SYDVKM come from the germline V gene. Trimming cost V 8 bases and J 8 bases, with 18 bases left between them. CDR3 length equals 13 residues. The CDR3 nucleotides read TGTGCCAGCCTTTGGGGAGCCCAGGGGGGCTACACCTTC. Protein: CASLWGAQGGYTF.

J is TRBJ1-2 and V is TRBV5-1; 9 bases match TRBD1. CDR1 is SGHRS, CDR2 YFSETQ, per germline. This CDR3 has 14 residues. Trimming cost V 4 bases and J 6 bases; bases outside gene matches: 7. Written as DNA, the CDR3 is TGCGCCAGCAGCCCCGGACAGGGGTGGGATGGCTACACCTTC. Encoded protein: CASSPGQGWDGYTF.

This chain links TRBV9 with TRBJ1-2; D not resolved. Trimming took off 1 base at V and 8 bases at J, with 12 bases between the two ends. Looked up from germline, CDR1 is SGDLS and CDR2 is YYNGEE. The CDR3 length is 13 residues. CDR3 nucleotides: TGTGCCAGCAGCGTACTAACTGGAGGAGGCTACACCTTC. Translating gives CASSVLTGGGYTF.

V is TRBV7-9 and J is TRBJ1-1, with 9 bases identical to TRBD1. CDR3 size: 18 residues. V was pared by 6 bases and J by 4 bases, with 18 bases of the junction left unmatched. In germline, CDR1 is SEHNR, CDR2 FQNEAQ (reference sequence). The CDR3 DNA reads TGTGCCAGCAGACCTGCCTTTGGAGGGACAGGGATGATCACTGAAGCTTTCTTT. Amino acids: CASRPAFGGTGMITEAFF.

This clone was recorded a few times. This sequence joins TRBV5-6 and TRBJ2-5; D unclear. Trimming left V 5 bases short and J 4 bases short, with 9 bases between. The CDR3 has 12 residues. The germline V gene encodes CDR1 SGHDT and CDR2 YYEEEE. The CDR3 region is CASSFFGETQYF. The CDR3 region has the DNA TGTGCCAGCAGTTTCTTCGGAGAGACCCAGTACTTC.

The chain combines TRBV28 with TRBJ1-4; maybe TRBD1 (5 bases). Germline V lookup: CDR1 MDHEN, CDR2 SYDVKM. V was shortened by 6 bases and J by 4 bases, with 12 bases between the two germline ends. This CDR3 is 14 amino acids long. CDR3 protein: CASRYPGGNEKLFF. The CDR3 bases are TGTGCCAGCAGATACCCGGGGGGTAATGAAAAACTGTTTTTT. Looking up the rest from reference TRBV28 and TRBJ1-4 gives the full variable domain: DVKVTQSSRYLVKRTGEKVFLECVQDMDHENMFWYRQDPGLGLRLIYFSYDVKMKEKGDIPEGYSVSREKKERFSLILESASTNQTSMYLCASRYPGGNEKLFFGSGTQLSVL.

Written as DNA, the CDR3 is TGCAGCGTTGAAAATCGCCACTCGGGTGAGCAGTTCTTC. This codes for CSVENRHSGEQFF. The gene calls are TRBV29-1 and TRBJ2-1; D remains unclear. Trimming left V 2 bases short and J 9 bases short, with 14 bases between. CDR3 length: 13 residues. CDR1 is SQVTM and CDR2 is ANQGSEA in the germline V gene.

The rearrangement joins TRBV5-8 to TRBJ2-7, with 7 bases fitting TRBD1. CDR1 and CDR2 (germline): SGHTS, YDEGEE. V lost 1 base and J lost 0; bases outside the gene matches: 4. There are 15 residues in the CDR3. The CDR3 reads CASSLFRGSSYEQYF. The CDR3 DNA reads TGTGCCAGCAGCTTGTTCAGGGGGAGCTCCTACGAGCAGTACTTC.

The J gene is TRBJ2-6, the V gene TRBV28, with D possibly matching TRBD2 (5 bases). Germline CDR1 is MDHEN and CDR2 is SYDVKM. V dropped 3 bases and J dropped 0 bases, with 12 bases sitting between them. The CDR3 contains 17 residues. CDR3 DNA sequence: TGTGCCAGCAGTTTGAGCGGTATAGGCTCTGGGGCCAACGTCCTGACTTTC. This sequence encodes CASSLSGIGSGANVLTF.

This clone has just one count. The chain uses TRBV9 and TRBJ2-3; no definite D call. Germline CDR1 is SGDLS and CDR2 is YYNGEE. The V gene lost 4 bases and the J gene lost 0 bases, with 12 bases spanning the gap. The CDR3 length is 15 residues. CDR3 in amino acids: CASSPQLTSTDTQYF. In nucleotides, the CDR3 is TGTGCCAGCAGCCCCCAGCTGACTAGCACAGATACGCAGTATTTT.

J is TRBJ2-5 and V is TRBV10-3; TRBD2 might be the D (5 bases). The DNA end is more similar to TRBJ2-7, so the J call may be wrong. The CDR3 length is 15 residues. Germline CDR1 reads ENHRY; CDR2 reads SYGVKD. The CDR3: CAIRSGGVLTYEQYF. In DNA form, the CDR3 reads TGTGCCATCAGGAGCGGTGGGGTCCTCACCTACGAGCAGTACTTC.

The CDR3 DNA follows: TGCGCCAGCAGCCAAGAAATCGGGCCGGGATTCAAAAACATTCAGTACTTC. This gives the protein CASSQEIGPGFKNIQYF. The rearrangement uses TRBV4-1 and TRBJ2-4; D is possibly TRBD2 (5 bases). V shed 0 bases and J shed 3 bases, with 15 bases lying between them. Germline V gene data show CDR1 as MGHRA and CDR2 as YSYEKL. CDR3 length: 17 amino acids.

This clone appeared once. This chain connects TRBV6-6 to TRBJ1-2; weak D call: TRBD1 (6 bases). The CDR3 spans 13 residues. In germline, CDR1 is MNHNY, CDR2 SVGAGI (reference sequence). Trimming left V 5 bases short and J 4 bases short, with 11 bases between. The CDR3 nucleotides are TGTGCCAGCAGTCCCCGGGACACCTATGGCTACACCTTC. The encoded protein is CASSPRDTYGYTF.

The chain employs TRBV25-1 and TRBJ2-3, with 10 bases that match TRBD2. This CDR3 is 17 amino acids long. The germline V gene encodes CDR1 MGHDK and CDR2 SYGVNS. The trim removed 0 bases at V and 1 base at J, leaving 4 bases unmatched. CDR3 amino acids: CASSEYRLAGGTDTQYF. The CDR3 DNA reads TGTGCCAGCAGTGAATATCGGCTAGCGGGAGGCACAGATACGCAGTATTTT.

This chain's CDR3 is CAIPGGSNSPLHF. The CDR3 DNA reads TGTGCCATTCCCGGAGGTAGCAATTCACCCCTCCACTTT. The chain joins TRBV7-9 to TRBJ1-6, with unresolved D. The CDR3 runs to 13 residues. Germline CDR1 is SEHNR and CDR2 is FQNEAQ (reference sequence). Trimming took 10 bases from V and 7 from J, leaving 14 bases between them. The variable domain in full, completed from reference TRBV7-9 and TRBJ1-6, reads DTGVSQNPRHKITKRGQNVTFRCDPISEHNRLYWYRQTLGQGPEFLTYFQNEAQLEKSRLLSDRFSAERPKGSFSTLEIQRTEQGDSAMYLCAIPGGSNSPLHFGNGTRLTVT.

This rearrangement joins TRBV28 to TRBJ2-5; 8 bases agree with TRBD1. The CDR3 covers 13 residues. Germline CDR1 and CDR2: MDHEN and SYDVKM. The V segment lost 6 bases and the J segment 4 bases; nucleotides outside the gene matches: 4. The CDR3 region is CASRQGQGETQYF. For the CDR3, the DNA is TGTGCCAGCAGACAAGGACAGGGAGAGACCCAGTACTTC.

The chain joins TRBV28 to TRBJ1-4; TRBD1 might be the D (6 bases). CDR1 is MDHEN and CDR2 is SYDVKM in the germline V gene. The CDR3 loop spans 14 amino acids. Trimming pared 5 bases from V and 3 bases from J, leaving 10 bases between. The CDR3 DNA reads as TGTGCCAGCAGTATGGACAGCTCTAATGAAAAACTGTTTTTT. Its protein product is CASSMDSSNEKLFF.

V gene TRBV10-3 combines with J gene TRBJ2-3, with 8 bases that match TRBD1. The CDR3 has 14 residues. J was trimmed by 3 bases and V by 6 bases; bases with no gene match: 5. CDR1 and CDR2 (germline): ENHRY, SYGVKD. The chain's CDR3 is CAISQGAETDTQYF. In DNA form, the CDR3 reads TGTGCCATCAGCCAGGGGGCGGAAACAGATACGCAGTATTTT.

This chain uses TRBV19 with TRBJ2-7; 7 nucleotides match TRBD1. Germline trimming cut 6 bases from V and 7 bases from J; bases unmatched to any gene: 15. This CDR3 has 15 amino acids. Germline CDR1 and CDR2: LNHDA and SQIVND (reference sequence). The CDR3 nucleotides are TGTGCCAGTAGGATGGCGGACAGGTCTACGGGGGAGCAGTACTTC. Translation gives CASRMADRSTGEQYF.

This clone was observed a single time. The chain has TRBV28 and TRBJ1-2; TRBD1 is a possible D gene (6 bases). Per germline, CDR1 MDHEN and CDR2 SYDVKM. V was trimmed by 7 bases and J by 6 bases, leaving 15 bases between them. The CDR3 has 13 amino acids. This chain's CDR3 is CASNRGQRNGYTF. CDR3 coding DNA: TGTGCCAGCAACCGAGGACAGAGAAATGGCTACACCTTC.